This is a list of T cell receptor beta chains from one sample in a study of T cells expressing NK-cell markers. For each CDR3 protein, TCRdb gives one entry from its re-call of the 5' RACE reads, without DNA. This repertoire includes 350,000 to 500,000 distinct CDR3 sequences. The sequenced sample consisted of blood T cells: a sorted CD56 or NKG2C T cell subset, CD4+ or CD8+ T cells, or bulk PBMC T cells (not recorded which). These receptors were obtained from a woman aged 18 to 75 in good health. CDR3s include the opening cysteine and the closing phenylalanine or tryptophan.

v_gene: TRBV5-1
j_gene: TRBJ2-2
CDR3aa: CASSLAKMNSKTGELFF

v_gene: TRBV4-2
j_gene: TRBJ2-4
CDR3aa: CASSQDGLGAKNIQYF

v_gene: TRBV3-1
j_gene: TRBJ2-3
CDR3aa: CASSQDSAGGTVDTQYF

v_gene: TRBV5-5
j_gene: TRBJ2-5
CDR3aa: CASREGTAPGETQYF

v_gene: TRBV12-3/TRBV12-4
j_gene: TRBJ2-2
CDR3aa: CASSVTGLSAGELFF

v_gene: TRBV30
j_gene: TRBJ2-5
CDR3aa: CAWSDMGTQYF

v_gene: TRBV29-1
j_gene: TRBJ1-2
CDR3aa: CSGAGTSGYTF

v_gene: TRBV6-5
j_gene: TRBJ1-6
CDR3aa: CASSYTGQGYSPLHF

v_gene: TRBV7-2
j_gene: TRBJ1-6
CDR3aa: CASSFGRYNSPLHF

v_gene: TRBV7-3
j_gene: TRBJ2-3
CDR3aa: CASSMRGITDTQYF

v_gene: TRBV5-1
j_gene: TRBJ2-2
CDR3aa: CASLPGLARGELFF

v_gene: TRBV18
j_gene: TRBJ2-5
CDR3aa: CASSPGQQETQYF

v_gene: TRBV29-1
j_gene: TRBJ2-3
CDR3aa: CSVEELAGGVDTQYF

v_gene: TRBV20-1
j_gene: TRBJ2-7
CDR3aa: CSARDNPGGYEQYF

v_gene: TRBV27
j_gene: TRBJ1-6
CDR3aa: CASGRGLPSYNSPLHF

v_gene: TRBV6-1
j_gene: TRBJ2-3
CDR3aa: CASIGTSGGPTDTQYF

v_gene: TRBV19
j_gene: TRBJ2-2
CDR3aa: CASSMSVGLIPGELFF

v_gene: TRBV3-1
j_gene: TRBJ1-4
CDR3aa: CASSQGAWREKLFF

v_gene: TRBV11-2
j_gene: TRBJ1-1
CDR3aa: CASSFSAAEAFF

v_gene: TRBV29-1
j_gene: TRBJ2-1
CDR3aa: CSGKDRGAYNEQFF

v_gene: TRBV7-2
j_gene: TRBJ2-3
CDR3aa: CASSPQGALTQYF

v_gene: TRBV12-3/TRBV12-4
j_gene: TRBJ1-1
CDR3aa: CASRSQGITEAFF

v_gene: TRBV7-9
j_gene: TRBJ2-7
CDR3aa: CASSFRGWGYEQYF

v_gene: TRBV12-3/TRBV12-4
j_gene: TRBJ2-3
CDR3aa: CASRAGSTNTQYF

v_gene: TRBV9
j_gene: TRBJ2-3
CDR3aa: CASSVAGADTQYF

v_gene: TRBV2
j_gene: TRBJ2-5
CDR3aa: CASSTRGREETQYF

v_gene: TRBV5-1
j_gene: TRBJ2-1
CDR3aa: CASSLRTSGGRNEQFF

v_gene: TRBV29-1
j_gene: TRBJ2-7
CDR3aa: CSIRQGEVEQYF

v_gene: TRBV20-1
j_gene: TRBJ2-3
CDR3aa: CSAKRSYRTGGYF

v_gene: TRBV27
j_gene: TRBJ2-2
CDR3aa: CASRFQGTGELFF

v_gene: TRBV6-2/TRBV6-3
j_gene: TRBJ2-7
CDR3aa: CASDSGTGSFEQYF

v_gene: TRBV5-1
j_gene: TRBJ2-5
CDR3aa: CASSTGRTGSETQYF

v_gene: TRBV6-5
j_gene: TRBJ2-1
CDR3aa: CASSYSLAGAYNEQFF

v_gene: TRBV15
j_gene: TRBJ2-3
CDR3aa: CATRQGANTDTQYF

v_gene: TRBV11-2
j_gene: TRBJ2-5
CDR3aa: CASSLDPRLAGSGQETQYF

v_gene: TRBV7-2
j_gene: TRBJ2-5
CDR3aa: CASSPRQARETQYF

v_gene: TRBV20-1
j_gene: TRBJ2-2
CDR3aa: CSARDSGTLMNTGELFF

v_gene: TRBV6-1
j_gene: TRBJ2-6
CDR3aa: CASSKTVLSGANVLTF

v_gene: TRBV5-1
j_gene: TRBJ2-2
CDR3aa: CASSPQRQGPNTGELFF

v_gene: TRBV6-5
j_gene: TRBJ2-1
CDR3aa: CASSYSIAGGLNNEQFF

v_gene: TRBV20-1
j_gene: TRBJ2-2
CDR3aa: CSARDRRNTGELFF

v_gene: TRBV20-1
j_gene: TRBJ2-2
CDR3aa: CSARDPAGQGGTGELFF